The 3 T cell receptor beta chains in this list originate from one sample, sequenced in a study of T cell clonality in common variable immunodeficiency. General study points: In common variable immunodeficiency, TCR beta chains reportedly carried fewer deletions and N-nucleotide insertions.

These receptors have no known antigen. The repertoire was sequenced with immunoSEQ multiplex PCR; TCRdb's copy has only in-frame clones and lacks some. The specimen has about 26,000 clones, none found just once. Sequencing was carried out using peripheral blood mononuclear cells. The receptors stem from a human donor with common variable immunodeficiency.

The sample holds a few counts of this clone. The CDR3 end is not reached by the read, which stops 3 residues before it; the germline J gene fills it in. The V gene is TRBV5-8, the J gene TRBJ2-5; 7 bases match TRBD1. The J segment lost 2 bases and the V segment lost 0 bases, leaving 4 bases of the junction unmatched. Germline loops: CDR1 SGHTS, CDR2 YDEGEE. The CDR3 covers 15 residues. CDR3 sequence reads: CASSLGWDRQETQYF. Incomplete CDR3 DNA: TGTGCCAGCAGCTTGGGCTGGGACAGACAAGAGACC.

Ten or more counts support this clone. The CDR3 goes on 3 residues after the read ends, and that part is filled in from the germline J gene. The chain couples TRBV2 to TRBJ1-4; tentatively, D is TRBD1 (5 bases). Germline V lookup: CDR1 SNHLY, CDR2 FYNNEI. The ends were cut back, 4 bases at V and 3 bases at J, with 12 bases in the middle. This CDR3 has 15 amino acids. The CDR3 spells CASSVRAGPNEKLFF. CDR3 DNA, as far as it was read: TGTGCCAGCAGTGTACGGGCAGGGCCTAATGAAAAA.

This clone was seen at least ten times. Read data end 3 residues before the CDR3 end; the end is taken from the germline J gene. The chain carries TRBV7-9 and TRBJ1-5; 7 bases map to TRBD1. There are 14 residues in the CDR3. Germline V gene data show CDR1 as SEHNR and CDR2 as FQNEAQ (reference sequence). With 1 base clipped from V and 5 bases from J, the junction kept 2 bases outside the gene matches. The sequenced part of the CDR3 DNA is TGTGCCAGCAGCTTAGGGACAGGATATCAGCCC. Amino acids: CASSLGTGYQP. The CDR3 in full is CASSLGTGYQPQHF.